The 14 T cell receptor beta chains below were found in one sample sequenced in a study of cytomegalovirus exposure and HLA in healthy donors. The method was immunoSEQ multiplex PCR; TCRdb's version includes in-frame clones alone and lacks a portion of them. Of some 140,000 clones in the sample, less than 90% were seen once. Sequences were obtained from PBMCs. These receptors were collected from a man between 18 and 35 years old in good health and CMV-seropositive.

There are a few counts of this clone. This rearrangement joins TRBV4-3 to TRBJ1-2; TRBD1 matches 10 bases. This CDR3 has 16 amino acids. The germline CDR1 and CDR2 sequences are LGHNA and YSLEER. The trim removed 0 bases at V and 4 bases at J, leaving 5 bases unmatched. CDR3 in amino acids: CASSQEWGQGTYGYTF. The CDR3 DNA reads TGCGCCAGCAGCCAAGAATGGGGACAGGGGACCTATGGCTACACCTTC.

The chain recombines TRBV7-2 with TRBJ2-7, with D possibly matching TRBD1 (6 bases). Trimming pared 3 bases from V and 7 bases from J, leaving 19 bases between. The germline CDR1 and CDR2 sequences are SGHTA and FQGNSA. This CDR3 contains 15 residues. For the CDR3, the DNA is TGTGCCAGCAGCTTTCCCCCCCTCACAGGGTCAGAGCAGTACTTC. It is translated as CASSFPPLTGSEQYF.

The V call is TRBV27, the J call TRBJ1-2; 10 bases map to TRBD1. Germline CDR1 and CDR2: MNHEY and SMNVEV (reference sequence). The CDR3 sequence is 15 residues long. The junction had 12 bases not matched to a gene; V was cut back by 6 bases and J by 8 bases. The CDR3 region has the DNA TGTGCCAGCAGCAAAACGGGACAGGGGAGACTAGGCTACACCTTC. Its protein is CASSKTGQGRLGYTF.

The gene calls are TRBV11-1 and TRBJ2-2; 12 nucleotides line up with TRBD2. This CDR3 is built from 16 residues. Germline-derived CDR1 and CDR2 are SGHAT and FQDESV (reference sequence). Trimming at V came to 5 bases and at J to 0 bases, leaving 1 base not matched to a gene. The CDR3 coding sequence is TGTGCCAGCAGCCGACTAGCGGGGGCGAACACCGGGGAGCTGTTTTTT. As protein: CASSRLAGANTGELFF. The full variable domain, its missing parts supplied by reference TRBV11-1 and TRBJ2-2, is EAEVAQSPRYKITEKSQAVAFWCDPISGHATLYWYRQILGQGPELLVQFQDESVVDDSQLPKDRFSAERLKGVDSTLKIQPAELGDSAMYLCASSRLAGANTGELFFGEGSRLTVL.

The chain joins TRBV30 to TRBJ2-7; D is undetermined. The CDR3 spans 15 residues. Germline values: CDR1 GTSNPN, CDR2 SVGIG (reference sequence). Trimming cost V 4 bases and J 6 bases, with 22 bases left between them. This CDR3 reads CAWTAGGFPSGEQYF. CDR3 in DNA: TGTGCCTGGACCGCCGGTGGATTTCCCTCGGGCGAGCAGTACTTC. The full variable domain, in which reference TRBV30 and TRBJ2-7 provide the parts outside the CDR3, is SQTIHQWPATLVQPVGSPLSLECTVEGTSNPNLYWYRQAAGRGLQLLFYSVGIGQISSEVPQNLSASRPQDRQFILSSKKLLLSDSGFYLCAWTAGGFPSGEQYFGPGTRLTVT.

V is TRBV19 and J is TRBJ2-7; TRBD2 aligns across 13 bases. This CDR3 spans 15 amino acids. Germline lookup yields CDR1 LNHDA and CDR2 SQIVND (reference sequence). J was trimmed by 4 bases and V by 5 bases; bases with no gene match: 5. The CDR3 DNA follows: TGTGCCAGTAGTTCACGACTAGCGGGGGGTTACGAGCAGTACTTC. Protein product: CASSSRLAGGYEQYF.

The chain combines TRBV20-1 with TRBJ2-3; D is perhaps TRBD2 (5 bases). There are 11 residues in the CDR3. Germline-derived CDR1 and CDR2 are DFQATT and SNEGSKA (reference sequence). Deletions cut 6 bases from V and 11 bases from J, with 15 bases between. CDR3 amino acids: CSAEARVGQYF. CDR3 nucleotides: TGCAGTGCGGAGGCTAGGGTGGGGCAGTATTTT.

The V and J genes are TRBV5-6 and TRBJ1-1; D uncertain. This CDR3 is built from 12 residues. CDR1 and CDR2 (germline): SGHDT, YYEEEE. V lost 3 bases and J lost 6, with 9 bases in between. CDR3 coding DNA: TGTGCCAGCAGCTGGGGAGGCCCTGAAGCTTTCTTT. Translating it yields CASSWGGPEAFF. The full variable domain, in which reference TRBV5-6 and TRBJ1-1 provide the parts outside the CDR3, is DAGVTQSPTHLIKTRGQQVTLRCSPKSGHDTVSWYQQALGQGPQFIFQYYEEEERQRGNFPDRFSGHQFPNYSSELNVNALLLGDSALYLCASSWGGPEAFFGQGTRLTVV.

A few counts support this clone. The chain links TRBV5-1 to TRBJ2-7; no clear D gene. The length of the CDR3 is 13 residues. CDR1 is SGHRS, CDR2 YFSETQ, per germline. V dropped 7 bases and J dropped 2 bases, with 13 bases sitting between them. The CDR3: CASASGSPYEQYF. The CDR3 bases are TGCGCCAGCGCCTCCGGGTCGCCCTACGAGCAGTACTTC.

The chain uses TRBV18 and TRBJ1-1; the D is unclear. The CDR3 has 14 residues. Trimming left V 3 bases short and J 4 bases short, with 12 bases between. Germline loops: CDR1 KGHSH, CDR2 LQKENI. The chain's CDR3 is CASSPPEVGTEAFF. The DNA of the CDR3 is TGTGCCAGCTCACCGCCGGAGGTAGGCACTGAAGCTTTCTTT.

The chain uses TRBV9 and TRBJ1-6; D possibly corresponds to TRBD1 (6 bases). Trimming took off 3 bases at V and 10 bases at J, with 11 bases between the two ends. CDR3 length: 13 residues. The germline V gene has CDR1 SGDLS and CDR2 YYNGEE. CDR3 sequence: CASSGAGESPLHF. The CDR3 region has the DNA TGTGCCAGCAGCGGCGCAGGGGAATCACCCCTCCACTTT.

This chain connects TRBV9 to TRBJ1-3; D uncertain. Trimming pared 4 bases from V and 0 bases from J, leaving 17 bases between. This CDR3 has 17 residues. Germline V CDR1 and CDR2: SGDLS, YYNGEE. The CDR3 loop reads CASSPRGSASSGNTIYF. CDR3 DNA: TGTGCCAGCAGCCCACGTGGCAGCGCTAGCTCTGGAAACACCATATATTTT.

This clone has just one count. This sample includes further DNA sequences coding for the same CDR3. This sequence joins TRBV18 and TRBJ2-5; D not resolved. The CDR3 covers 12 residues. Germline CDR1 is KGHSH and CDR2 is LQKENI. V lost 6 bases to trimming and J lost 4 bases, with 9 bases between them. CDR3 sequence: CASSPYSETQYF. DNA for the CDR3: TGTGCCAGCTCCCCCTACTCAGAGACCCAGTACTTC.

The chain combines TRBV6-5 with TRBJ1-2; the D gene is possibly TRBD1 (5 bases). Trimming removed 8 bases at V and 4 bases at J, with 14 bases between. This CDR3 contains 13 residues. Per the germline V gene, CDR1 is MNHEY and CDR2 is SVGAGI. This chain's CDR3 is CASYQGGRYGYTF. In DNA form, the CDR3 reads TGTGCCAGCTACCAGGGCGGCCGCTATGGCTACACCTTC.